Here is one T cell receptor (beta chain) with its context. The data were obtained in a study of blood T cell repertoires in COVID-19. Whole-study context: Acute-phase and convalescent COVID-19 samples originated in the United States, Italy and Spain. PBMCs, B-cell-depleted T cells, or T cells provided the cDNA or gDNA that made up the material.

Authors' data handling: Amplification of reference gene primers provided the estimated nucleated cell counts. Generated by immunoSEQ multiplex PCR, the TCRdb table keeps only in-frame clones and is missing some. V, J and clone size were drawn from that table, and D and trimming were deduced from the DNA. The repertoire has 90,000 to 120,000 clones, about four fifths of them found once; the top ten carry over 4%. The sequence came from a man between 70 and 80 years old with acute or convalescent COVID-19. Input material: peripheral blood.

The CDR3 reads CASSWTSEETQYF. The CDR3 DNA sequence: TGTGCCAGCAGTTGGACTAGCGAAGAGACCCAGTACTTC. V and J are TRBV5-4 and TRBJ2-5; the match to TRBD2 covers 9 bases. CDR3 length equals 13 residues. Germline assignment: CDR1 SGHNT and CDR2 YYREEE (reference sequence). Trimming at V came to 5 bases and at J to 3 bases, leaving 2 bases not matched to a gene.